This T cell receptor (beta chain) was documented in a study of identifying expanded T cells in peripheral blood. Remarks on this clone: The antigen is unknown.

Study-level points and caveats: About 1.2 clones differed between technical replicates, versus 16.4 and 19 over time. Variance in clone template counts between two-week samples significantly increased with total template count across all healthy donors.

Method: immunoSEQ multiplex PCR; TCRdb's copy keeps in-frame clones and lacks some. Among some 130,000 clones listed, around nine tenths were seen once. Collection occurred without any documented infections or immune events in donors. V gave up 6 bases and J gave up 0 bases, with 9 bases separating them. Germline lookup yields CDR1 MNHNY and CDR2 SVGAGI (reference sequence). CDR3 length: 14 residues. The sequencing input was blood. The J gene is TRBJ2-4, the V gene TRBV6-6; D is unclear. The clonotype comes from a person aged 18 to 75 in good health. CDR3 residues: CASSLSEAKNIQYF. As DNA, the CDR3 is TGTGCCAGCAGCCTGTCAGAAGCCAAAAACATTCAGTACTTC.